The 25 T cell receptor beta chains reported below all come from one sample, sequenced in a study of regulatory T cells in long-lasting Graves disease. Arm-PCR with iRepertoire HTBI primers amplified the CDR3 regions for these TCR beta libraries. TCRdb ran MiXCR on the multiplex PCR reads and lists one entry per CDR3 protein. The sample holds some 370,000 distinct CDR3 sequences, 20% to 25% seen once. The time point is: persistent/refractory GD, antithyroid drugs over 5 years with positive TRAb. Generation of the TCR library employed RNA extracted from PBMCs. The sequencing here drew on peripheral blood mononuclear cells (PBMCs), taken when the disease was refractory, from a patient treated with antithyroid drugs. Every receptor here comes from a female donor with Graves disease.

In this sample, this clonotype turned up many times. The V gene is TRBV28, the J gene TRBJ2-5; D may be TRBD1 or TRBD2 (5 bases each). V lost 3 bases and J lost 1, with 27 bases in between. Per germline, CDR1 MDHEN and CDR2 SYDVKM. The CDR3 spans 20 residues. The CDR3 DNA sequence: TGTGCCAGCAGTTTGAGGGCGGTAGAGGGGAGTCTAAGGGTCCAAGAGACCCAGTACTTC. Its translation is CASSLRAVEGSLRVQETQYF.

This clonotype was picked up many times. The CDR3 sequence: CASSQGTGRDETQYF. The CDR3, as DNA: TGTGCCAGCAGCCAAGGGACAGGGAGAGATGAGACCCAGTACTTC. The chain joins TRBV3-1 to TRBJ2-5, with 8 bases identical to TRBD1. V lost 1 base and J lost 5; bases outside the gene matches: 6. Germline V gene data show CDR1 as LGHDT and CDR2 as YNNKEL (reference sequence). The CDR3 length is 15 residues.

This clonotype was found many times. The chain combines TRBV2 with TRBJ1-6; D not resolved. Looked up from germline, CDR1 is SNHLY and CDR2 is FYNNEI. V was trimmed by 0 bases and J by 7 bases, leaving 10 bases between them. The CDR3 spans 15 residues. Here the CDR3 DNA reads TGTGCCAGCAGTGAAGCTATGGCCGGGAATTCACCCCTCCACTTT. This encodes CASSEAMAGNSPLHF.

This clonotype was detected a few times. The CDR3 nucleotides read TGTGCCAGCAGTTTATCCCGGACTAGCGGAAGATACGAGCAGTACTTC. Translated, it gives CASSLSRTSGRYEQYF. The chain is built from TRBV27 and TRBJ2-7; 10 nucleotides line up with TRBD2. This CDR3 is built from 16 residues. V lost 0 bases and J lost 4; bases outside the gene matches: 6. Germline values: CDR1 MNHEY, CDR2 SMNVEV (reference sequence).

Of note for this clonotype: One end of the junction is discordant with germline, which a read error may explain. The DNA of the CDR3 is TGCAGTGCTAGAGATTTACGGTTAGCGGGAAGGACAGATACGCAGTGTTTT. Translation gives CSARDLRLAGRTDTQCF. The V call is TRBV20-1, the J call TRBJ2-3; 8 nucleotides agree with TRBD2. The germline gives CDR1 DFQATT, CDR2 SNEGSKA (reference sequence). The length of the CDR3 is 17 residues.

The chain employs TRBV7-2 and TRBJ2-7; no clear D. Trimming cost V 0 bases and J 3 bases, with 6 bases left between them. The CDR3 extends over 13 amino acids. Germline CDR1 SGHTA, CDR2 FQGNSA. The CDR3 DNA reads as TGTGCCAGCAGCTTAGCGGCAGACTACGAGCAGTACTTC. Translating gives CASSLAADYEQYF.

This clonotype was found a few times. The rearrangement uses TRBV27 and TRBJ2-5, with a possible D match to TRBD1 (5 bases). This CDR3 spans 15 amino acids. Germline V gene data show CDR1 as MNHEY and CDR2 as SMNVEV (reference sequence). V gave up 3 bases and J gave up 0 bases, with 11 bases separating them. This chain's CDR3 is CASSFTGHYQETQYF. In DNA, the CDR3 is TGTGCCAGCAGTTTCACCGGACATTACCAAGAGACCCAGTACTTC.

To note about this clonotype: This may stem from a read error, because a much larger clone lies one nucleotide away. The rearrangement joins TRBV6-5 to TRBJ2-7; D may correspond to TRBD1 or TRBD2 (5 bases each). This CDR3 is 14 amino acids long. V was trimmed by 4 bases and J by 7 bases, leaving 17 bases between them. Germline V lookup: CDR1 MNHEY, CDR2 SVGAGI. CDR3 amino acids: CASSFRGGREEQYF. CDR3 DNA: TGTGCCAGCAGTTTTCGGGGCGGACGGGAAGAGCAGTACTTC.

This clonotype was detected only a few times. The rearrangement joins TRBV10-3 to TRBJ2-2; D possibly corresponds to TRBD1 (6 bases). Germline V gene lookup returns CDR1 ENHRY and CDR2 SYGVKD. The CDR3 extends over 14 amino acids. Here the CDR3 DNA reads TGTGCACTCAAAGAGGGGGCGAACACCGGGGAGCTGTTTTTT. It yields the protein CALKEGANTGELFF.

The chain combines TRBV7-2 with TRBJ2-3, with TRBD2 matching 7 bases. V dropped 0 bases and J dropped 5; count of bases not matched to a gene: 5. This CDR3 contains 15 residues. From germline, CDR1 is SGHTA and CDR2 FQGNSA. Here the CDR3 reads CASSLAGGPEDTQYF. The DNA for the CDR3 is TGTGCCAGCAGCTTAGCGGGAGGGCCGGAAGATACGCAGTATTTT.

The genes are TRBV30 and TRBJ2-3; TRBD2 agrees at 10 bases. Trimming took 3 bases from V and 3 from J; bases not matched to a gene: 6. CDR3 length: 15 residues. CDR1 is GTSNPN, CDR2 SVGIG, per germline (reference sequence). The CDR3 reads CAWRIASGRTDTQYF. CDR3 nucleotide sequence: TGTGCCTGGAGGATAGCTAGCGGGAGAACAGATACGCAGTATTTT.

Ten or more counts support this clonotype. The genes are TRBV11-2 and TRBJ2-1; perhaps TRBD2 as D (6 bases). Germline CDR1 reads SGHAT; CDR2 reads FQNNGV. This CDR3 comprises 13 residues. Trimming shortened V by 5 bases and J by 12 bases, and 17 bases separated the two germline ends. The CDR3 bases are TGTGCCAGCAGCCCTCTGACTAGTATTGGGCAGTTCTTC. This encodes CASSPLTSIGQFF.

This clonotype was seen at least ten times. The V and J genes are TRBV6-1 and TRBJ1-1, with a weak D call TRBD1 (5 bases). This CDR3 is 16 amino acids long. Germline-derived CDR1 and CDR2 are MNHNS and SASEGT. V was pared by 2 bases and J by 5 bases, with 18 bases between. CDR3 in amino acids: CASSEYSGQWGTEAFF. The CDR3, as DNA: TGTGCCAGCAGTGAATATTCGGGTCAATGGGGGACTGAAGCTTTCTTT.

The rearrangement links TRBV6-2 or TRBV6-3 to TRBJ1-2, with D maybe TRBD1 (5 bases). The CDR3 covers 11 residues. V was trimmed by 6 bases and J by 4 bases, leaving 6 bases between them. The germline V gene encodes CDR1 MNHEY and CDR2 SVGEGT. CDR3 in amino acids: CASRDTYGYTF. DNA for the CDR3: TGTGCCAGCAGGGACACCTATGGCTACACCTTC.

This clonotype was observed at least ten times. V usage is TRBV28 and J usage is TRBJ2-5, with D perhaps TRBD1 or TRBD2 (5 bases each). From germline, CDR1 is MDHEN and CDR2 SYDVKM. The V and J ends lost 4 bases and 0 bases respectively, with 18 bases between them. This CDR3 contains 17 residues. CDR3 bases: TGTGCCAGCAGTTCGGAATCGGGACGGGACGACCAAGAGACCCAGTACTTC. Amino acid sequence: CASSSESGRDDQETQYF.

This clonotype was counted many times. The chain combines TRBV7-9 with TRBJ2-7; weak D call: TRBD2 (6 bases). The germline CDR1 and CDR2 sequences are SEHNR and FQNEAQ (reference sequence). Trimming cost V 1 base and J 0 bases, with 16 bases left between them. The CDR3 runs to 17 residues. CDR3 protein: CASSLEGTGVASYEQYF. The CDR3 nucleotides are TGTGCCAGCAGCTTAGAGGGGACGGGGGTAGCCTCCTACGAGCAGTACTTC.

There are a few counts of this clonotype. The CDR3 DNA sequence: TGCGCCAGCAGCTTGGATGGTGTGCATGATCAGCCCCAGCATTTT. Translating gives CASSLDGVHDQPQHF. This chain links TRBV5-1 with TRBJ1-5, with unresolved D. Trimming stripped 0 bases from V and 5 bases from J, with 12 bases between. This CDR3 is 15 amino acids long. The germline CDR1 and CDR2 sequences are SGHRS and YFSETQ.

As to this clonotype: A much more abundant neighbour one base away suggests this may be a read error. This CDR3 fails to terminate in the conserved phenylalanine or tryptophan, so it likely reflects a read error. As DNA, the CDR3 is TGTGCCAGCAGTTGGGACAGTAGCTCCTACGAGCAGTACCTC. Translation gives CASSWDSSSYEQYL. The J gene is TRBJ2-7, the V gene TRBV27, with 7 bases matching TRBD1. This CDR3 contains 14 residues. Germline CDR1 MNHEY, CDR2 SMNVEV (reference sequence). J was trimmed by 0 bases and V by 4 bases; bases with no gene match: 3.

With respect to this clonotype: Just one base apart from a much larger clone, this may be a read error. The chain combines TRBV2 with TRBJ2-7; D may correspond to TRBD1 or TRBD2 (5 bases each). CDR3 length: 13 amino acids. Germline assignment: CDR1 SNHLY and CDR2 FYNNEI. CDR3 DNA: TGTGCCAGCAGACGGGACGAGGCCTACGAGCAGTGCTTC. This encodes CASRRDEAYEQCF.

This clonotype has at least ten counts. The gene calls are TRBV12-3 or TRBV12-4 and TRBJ2-5; D remains unclear. The CDR3 totals 12 residues. The V and J ends lost 4 bases and 2 bases respectively, with 5 bases between them. CDR3 bases: TGTGCCAGCAGTTCTGCGCAAGAGACCCAGTACTTC. It codes for CASSSAQETQYF.

The chain joins TRBV7-6 to TRBJ2-3; no clear D gene. The CDR3 totals 14 residues. Germline CDR1 and CDR2: SGHVS and FNYEAQ. The V end was cut by 1 base, the J end by 1 base, with 6 bases between. The CDR3 sequence: CASSLEWGTDTQYF. The CDR3 region has the DNA TGTGCCAGCAGCTTAGAATGGGGCACAGATACGCAGTATTTT.

This clonotype was recorded many times. The chain carries TRBV6-5 and TRBJ2-5, with D maybe TRBD2 (5 bases). The germline gives CDR1 MNHEY, CDR2 SVGAGI. The CDR3 runs to 16 residues. V lost 4 bases and J 5 bases, leaving 20 bases between the germline ends. CDR3 region: CASSSQADTSGETQYF. The CDR3 region has the DNA TGTGCCAGCAGTTCTCAAGCGGATACGTCCGGGGAGACCCAGTACTTC.

This clonotype was detected a few times. This sequence joins TRBV4-3 and TRBJ2-1; unclear D gene. Germline V gives CDR1 LGHNA, CDR2 YSLEER. V gave up 0 bases and J gave up 4 bases, with 7 bases separating them. This CDR3 is built from 14 residues. This CDR3 reads CASSQEGAYNEQFF. The CDR3 DNA is TGCGCCAGCAGCCAAGAGGGTGCGTACAATGAGCAGTTCTTC.

This clonotype was seen ten or more times. This chain uses TRBV20-1 with TRBJ2-7; 7 nucleotides line up with TRBD2. The J segment lost 6 bases and the V segment lost 1 base, leaving 9 bases of the junction unmatched. Germline-derived CDR1 and CDR2 are DFQATT and SNEGSKA (reference sequence). The CDR3 is 14 residues long. CDR3 amino acids: CSARVASGMGEQYF. In DNA, the CDR3 is TGCAGTGCTAGAGTTGCCAGCGGGATGGGCGAGCAGTACTTC.

Many counts were recorded for this clonotype. This chain links TRBV7-2 with TRBJ2-7; tentatively, D is TRBD2 (5 bases). Germline V CDR1 and CDR2: SGHTA, FQGNSA. V lost 9 bases and J lost 0, with 12 bases in between. This CDR3 region has 13 residues. The CDR3 region is CASSPGNSYEQYF. CDR3 sequence (DNA): TGTGCCAGTTCACCGGGGAACTCCTACGAGCAGTACTTC.